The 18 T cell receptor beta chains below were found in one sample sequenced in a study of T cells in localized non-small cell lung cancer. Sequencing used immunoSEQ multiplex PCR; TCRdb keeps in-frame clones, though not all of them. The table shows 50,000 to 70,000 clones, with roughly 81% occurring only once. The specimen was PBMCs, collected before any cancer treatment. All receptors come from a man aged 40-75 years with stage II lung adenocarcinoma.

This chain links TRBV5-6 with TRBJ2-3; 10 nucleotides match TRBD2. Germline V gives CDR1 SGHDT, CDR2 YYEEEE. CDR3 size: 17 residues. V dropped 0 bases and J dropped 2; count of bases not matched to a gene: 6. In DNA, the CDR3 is TGTGCCAGCAGCTTGGCGGTAGCGGGAGGCCCCACAGATACGCAGTATTTT. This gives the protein CASSLAVAGGPTDTQYF.

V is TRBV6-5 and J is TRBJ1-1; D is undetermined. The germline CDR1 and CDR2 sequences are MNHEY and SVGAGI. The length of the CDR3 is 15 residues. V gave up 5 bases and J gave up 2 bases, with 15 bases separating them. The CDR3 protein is CASSRGRGGNTEAFF. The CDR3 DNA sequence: TGTGCCAGCAGTCGCGGACGGGGAGGTAACACTGAAGCTTTCTTT.

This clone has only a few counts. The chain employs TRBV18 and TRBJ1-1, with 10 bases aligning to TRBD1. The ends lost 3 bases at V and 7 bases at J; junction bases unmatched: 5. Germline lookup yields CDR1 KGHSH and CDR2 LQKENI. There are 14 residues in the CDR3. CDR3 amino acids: CASSPGQGISEAFF. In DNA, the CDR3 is TGTGCCAGCTCACCGGGACAGGGGATCAGTGAAGCTTTCTTT.

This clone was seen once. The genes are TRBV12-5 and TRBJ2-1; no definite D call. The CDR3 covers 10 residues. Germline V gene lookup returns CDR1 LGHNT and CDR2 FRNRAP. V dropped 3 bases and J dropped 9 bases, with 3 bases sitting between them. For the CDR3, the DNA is TGTGCTAGTGGTTTTTCTGAGCAGTTCTTC. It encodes CASGFSEQFF. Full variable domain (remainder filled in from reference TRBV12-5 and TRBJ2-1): DARVTQTPRHKVTEMGQEVTMRCQPILGHNTVFWYRQTMMQGLELLAYFRNRAPLDDSGMPKDRFSAEMPDATLATLKIQPSEPRDSAVYFCASGFSEQFFGPGTRLTVL.

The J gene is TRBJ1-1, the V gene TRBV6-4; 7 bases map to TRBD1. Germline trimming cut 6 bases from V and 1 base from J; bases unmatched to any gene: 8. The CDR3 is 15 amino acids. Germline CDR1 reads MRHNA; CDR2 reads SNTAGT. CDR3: CASSADRRGNTEAFF. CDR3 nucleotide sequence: TGTGCCAGCAGCGCGGACAGGCGGGGGAACACTGAAGCTTTCTTT.

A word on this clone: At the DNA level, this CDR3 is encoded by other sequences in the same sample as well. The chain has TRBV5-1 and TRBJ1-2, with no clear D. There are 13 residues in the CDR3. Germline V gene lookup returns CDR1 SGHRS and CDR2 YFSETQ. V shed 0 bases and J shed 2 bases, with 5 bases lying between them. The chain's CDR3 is CASSLGQNYGYTF. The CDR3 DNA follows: TGCGCCAGCAGCTTGGGGCAGAACTATGGCTACACCTTC. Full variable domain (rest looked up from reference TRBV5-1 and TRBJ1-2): KAGVTQTPRYLIKTRGQQVTLSCSPISGHRSVSWYQQTPGQGLQFLFEYFSETQRNKGNFPGRFSGRQFSNSRSEMNVSTLELGDSALYLCASSLGQNYGYTFGSGTRLTVV.

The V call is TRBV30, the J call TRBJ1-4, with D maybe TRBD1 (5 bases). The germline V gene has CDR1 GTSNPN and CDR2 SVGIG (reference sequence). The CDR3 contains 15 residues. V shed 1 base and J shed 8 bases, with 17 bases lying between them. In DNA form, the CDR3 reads TGTGCCTGGAGTGCCAGACAGCCCGTTTGGGAAAAACTGTTTTTT. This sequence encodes CAWSARQPVWEKLFF.

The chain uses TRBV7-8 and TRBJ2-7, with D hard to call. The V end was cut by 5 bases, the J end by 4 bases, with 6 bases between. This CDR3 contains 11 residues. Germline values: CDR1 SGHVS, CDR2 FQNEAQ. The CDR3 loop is CASSPRYEQYF. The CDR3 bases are TGTGCCAGCAGCCCCCGGTACGAGCAGTACTTC.

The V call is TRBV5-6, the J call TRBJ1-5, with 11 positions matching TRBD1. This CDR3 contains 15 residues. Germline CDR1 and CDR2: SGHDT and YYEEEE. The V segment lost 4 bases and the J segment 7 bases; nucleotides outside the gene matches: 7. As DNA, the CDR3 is TGTGCCAGCAGCCTGGGACAGGGGGTAGGACAGCCCCAGCATTTT. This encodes CASSLGQGVGQPQHF.

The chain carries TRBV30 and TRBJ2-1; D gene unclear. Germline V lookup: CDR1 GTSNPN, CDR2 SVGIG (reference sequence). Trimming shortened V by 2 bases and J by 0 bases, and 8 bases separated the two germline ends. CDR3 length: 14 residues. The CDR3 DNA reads TGTGCCTGGAGTTTACAGAGCTCCTACAATGAGCAGTTCTTC. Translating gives CAWSLQSSYNEQFF.

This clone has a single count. The DNA of the CDR3 is TGTGCCTGGAGGGGGGGGGCGGGAGAGACGGATGAGCAGTTCTTC. It yields the protein CAWRGGAGETDEQFF. The rearrangement links TRBV30 to TRBJ2-1, with D possibly being TRBD2 (7 bases). Germline-derived CDR1 and CDR2 are GTSNPN and SVGIG (reference sequence). This CDR3 region has 15 residues. Between the trimmed V and J ends, which lost 3 bases and 8 bases, there was a span of 20 bases.

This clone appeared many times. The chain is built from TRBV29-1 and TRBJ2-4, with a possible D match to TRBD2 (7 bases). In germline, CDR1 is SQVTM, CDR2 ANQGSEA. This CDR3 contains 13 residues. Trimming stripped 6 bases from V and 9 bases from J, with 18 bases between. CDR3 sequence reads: CSVGLGGPGIQYF. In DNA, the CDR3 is TGCAGCGTAGGACTAGGGGGGCCAGGCATTCAGTACTTC.

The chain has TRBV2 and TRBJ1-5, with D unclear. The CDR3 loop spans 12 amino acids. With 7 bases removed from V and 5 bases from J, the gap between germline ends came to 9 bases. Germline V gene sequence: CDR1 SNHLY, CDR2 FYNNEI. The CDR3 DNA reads TGTGCCAGCACGCTGGAGGATCAGCCCCAGCATTTT. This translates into CASTLEDQPQHF.

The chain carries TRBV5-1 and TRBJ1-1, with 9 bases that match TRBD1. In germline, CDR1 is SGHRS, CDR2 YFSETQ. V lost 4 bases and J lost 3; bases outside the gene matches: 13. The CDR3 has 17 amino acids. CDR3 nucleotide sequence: TGCGCCAGCAGCGACCGGGACAGGGTTCGATACCACACTGAAGCTTTCTTT. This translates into CASSDRDRVRYHTEAFF.

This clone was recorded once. This CDR3 is CASSIGSQPQHF. CDR3 coding DNA: TGTGCCAGTAGTATAGGGTCCCAGCCCCAGCATTTT. This chain joins TRBV19 and TRBJ1-5, with no clear D. Germline CDR1 LNHDA, CDR2 SQIVND (reference sequence). V lost 1 base, J lost 7 bases, and 5 bases lay in between. The CDR3 loop spans 12 amino acids.

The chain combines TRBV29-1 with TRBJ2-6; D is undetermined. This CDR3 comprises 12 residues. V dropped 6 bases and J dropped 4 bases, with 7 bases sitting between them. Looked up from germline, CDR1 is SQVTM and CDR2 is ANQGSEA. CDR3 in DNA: TGCAGCGTACGGAACGGGGCCAACGTCCTGACTTTC. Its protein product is CSVRNGANVLTF.

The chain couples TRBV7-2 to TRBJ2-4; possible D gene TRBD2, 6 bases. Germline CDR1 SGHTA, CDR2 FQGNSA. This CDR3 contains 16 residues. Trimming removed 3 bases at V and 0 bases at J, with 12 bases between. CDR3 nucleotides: TGTGCCAGCAGCTTGGAGGGCCTGGGAGCCAAAAACATTCAGTACTTC. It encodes CASSLEGLGAKNIQYF.

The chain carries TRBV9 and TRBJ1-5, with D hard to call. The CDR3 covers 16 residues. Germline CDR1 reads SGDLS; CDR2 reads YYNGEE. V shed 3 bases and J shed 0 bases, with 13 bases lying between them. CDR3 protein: CASSEGGPYSNQPQHF. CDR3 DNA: TGTGCCAGCAGCGAAGGAGGGCCGTATAGCAATCAGCCCCAGCATTTT.